Here is one T cell receptor (beta chain) with its context. Antigen unknown. These data originate in a study of cytomegalovirus exposure and HLA in healthy donors. Study context: Unique TCR beta sequences numbering about 100 million came from 150 million to 200 million T cells in an earlier analysis. Points from the study as a whole: In an earlier analysis, in under 700 donors, most V segments appeared productive either ~90% or ~30% of the time. Confirmation in vitro established that a few CMV-associated chains were specific for CMV antigens. Most observed TCR sequences were rare, whereas some public TCRs were detected in many donors.

The V end was cut by 5 bases, the J end by 0 bases, with 22 bases between. This CDR3 is 18 amino acids long. Germline loops: CDR1 SEHNR, CDR2 FQNEAQ (reference sequence). The PCR ran on 60 Vbeta and 13 Jbeta primers. Measured with immunoSEQ multiplex PCR; TCRdb has only the in-frame clones, and not every one. This listing includes 50,000 to 80,000 clones. This receptor was obtained from a woman younger than 30 in good health and CMV-seronegative. The sample taken for sequencing was PBMCs. V gene TRBV7-9 combines with J gene TRBJ1-2; D is unclear. The CDR3 protein is CASSPHELDLGANYGYTF. CDR3 nucleotide sequence: TGTGCCAGCAGCCCCCATGAGTTGGATCTTGGAGCTAACTATGGCTACACCTTC.